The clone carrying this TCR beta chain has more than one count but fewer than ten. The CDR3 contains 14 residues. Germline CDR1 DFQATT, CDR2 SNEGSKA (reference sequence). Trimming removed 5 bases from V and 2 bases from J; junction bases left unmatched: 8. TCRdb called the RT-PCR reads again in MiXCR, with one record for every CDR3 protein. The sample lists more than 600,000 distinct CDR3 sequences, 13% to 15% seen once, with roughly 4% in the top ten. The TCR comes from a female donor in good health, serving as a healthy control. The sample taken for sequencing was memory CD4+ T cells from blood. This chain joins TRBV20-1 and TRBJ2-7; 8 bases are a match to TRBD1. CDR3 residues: CSAQTGDGTYEQYF. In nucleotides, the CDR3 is TGCAGTGCTCAGACAGGGGACGGAACCTACGAGCAGTACTTC.